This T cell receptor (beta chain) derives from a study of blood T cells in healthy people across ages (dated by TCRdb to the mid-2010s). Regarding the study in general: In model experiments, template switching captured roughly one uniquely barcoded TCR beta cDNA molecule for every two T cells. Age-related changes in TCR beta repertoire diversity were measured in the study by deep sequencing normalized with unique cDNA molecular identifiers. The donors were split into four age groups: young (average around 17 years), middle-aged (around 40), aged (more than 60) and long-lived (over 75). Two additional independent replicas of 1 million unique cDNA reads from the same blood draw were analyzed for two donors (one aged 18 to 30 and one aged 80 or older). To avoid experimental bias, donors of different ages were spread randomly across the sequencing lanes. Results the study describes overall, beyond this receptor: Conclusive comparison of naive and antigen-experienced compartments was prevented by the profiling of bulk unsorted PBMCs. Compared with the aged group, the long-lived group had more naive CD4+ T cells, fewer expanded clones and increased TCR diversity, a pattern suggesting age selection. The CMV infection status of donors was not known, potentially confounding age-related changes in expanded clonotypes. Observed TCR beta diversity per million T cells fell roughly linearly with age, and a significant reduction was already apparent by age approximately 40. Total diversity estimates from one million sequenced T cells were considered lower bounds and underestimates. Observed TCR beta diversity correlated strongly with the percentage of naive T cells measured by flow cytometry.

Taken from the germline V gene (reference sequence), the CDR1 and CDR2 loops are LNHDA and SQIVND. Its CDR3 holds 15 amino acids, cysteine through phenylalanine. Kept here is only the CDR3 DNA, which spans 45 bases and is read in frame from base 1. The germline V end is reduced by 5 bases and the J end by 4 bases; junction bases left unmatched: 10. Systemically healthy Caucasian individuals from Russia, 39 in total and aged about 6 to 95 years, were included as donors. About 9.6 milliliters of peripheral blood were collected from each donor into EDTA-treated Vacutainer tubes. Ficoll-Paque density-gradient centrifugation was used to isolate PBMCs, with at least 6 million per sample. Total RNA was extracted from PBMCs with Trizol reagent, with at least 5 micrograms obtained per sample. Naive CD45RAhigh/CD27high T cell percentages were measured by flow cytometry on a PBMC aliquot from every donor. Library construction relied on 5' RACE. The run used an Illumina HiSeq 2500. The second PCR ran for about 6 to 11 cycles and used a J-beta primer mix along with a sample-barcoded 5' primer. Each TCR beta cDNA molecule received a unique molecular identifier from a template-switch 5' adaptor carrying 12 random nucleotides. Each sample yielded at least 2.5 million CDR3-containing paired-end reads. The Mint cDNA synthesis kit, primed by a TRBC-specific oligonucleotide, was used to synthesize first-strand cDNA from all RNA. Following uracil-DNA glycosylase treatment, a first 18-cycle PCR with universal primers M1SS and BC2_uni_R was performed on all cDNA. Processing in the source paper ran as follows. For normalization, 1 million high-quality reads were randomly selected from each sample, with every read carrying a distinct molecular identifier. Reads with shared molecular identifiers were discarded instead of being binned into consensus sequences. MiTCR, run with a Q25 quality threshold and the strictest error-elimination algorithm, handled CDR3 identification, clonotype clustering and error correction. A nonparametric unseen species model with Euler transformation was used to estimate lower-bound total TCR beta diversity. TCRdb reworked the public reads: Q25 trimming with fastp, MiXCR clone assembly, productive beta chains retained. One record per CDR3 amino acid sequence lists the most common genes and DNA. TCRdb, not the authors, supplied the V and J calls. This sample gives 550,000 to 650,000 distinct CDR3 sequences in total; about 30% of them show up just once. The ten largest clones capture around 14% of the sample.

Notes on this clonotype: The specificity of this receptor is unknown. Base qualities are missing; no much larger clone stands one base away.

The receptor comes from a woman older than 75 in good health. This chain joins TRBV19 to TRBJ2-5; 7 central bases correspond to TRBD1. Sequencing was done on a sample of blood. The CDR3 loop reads CASSSQGVYGETQYF. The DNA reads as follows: TGTGCCAGTAGTTCCCAGGGGGTATACGGAGAGACCCAGTACTTC.